This entry lists 5 T cell receptor beta chains sequenced from one sample in a study of T cells in Graves' hyperthyroidism and ophthalmopathy. TCR beta CDR3 regions were amplified from RNA transcripts. When the TCR CDR3 underwent first-round RT-PCR, the HTBI primer set was used. MiXCR, applied by TCRdb to the multiplex PCR reads, yields one record per CDR3 protein. The sample carries 250,000 to 300,000 distinct CDR3 sequences, 10% to 15% recorded once. Sequencing was done on a sample of blood. The source is a woman aged 30 to 39 with Graves' hyperthyroidism that later progressed to Graves' ophthalmopathy.

Only a few counts were recorded for this clonotype. Possible read error: a much larger clone is one base away. This chain connects TRBV28 to TRBJ2-7; 8 bases are shared with TRBD2. V was pared by 8 bases and J by 5 bases, with 17 bases of the junction left unmatched. The CDR3 runs 16 residues. The germline gives CDR1 MDHEN, CDR2 SYDVKM. As DNA, the CDR3 is TGTGCCAGCGGCCCCGGGACTAGGGGTCCCTACCACGAGCAGTACTTC. This sequence encodes CASGPGTRGPYHEQYF.

This clonotype has a count of ten or more. The rearrangement joins TRBV28 to TRBJ1-3; D is undetermined. The germline V and J ends were trimmed by 5 bases and 0 bases, with 8 bases remaining between them. Germline CDR1 and CDR2: MDHEN and SYDVKM. The CDR3 has 14 residues. The CDR3 bases are TGTGCCAGCAGTACGCCAGTCTCTGGAAACACCATATATTTT. Translation: CASSTPVSGNTIYF. Filled out from reference TRBV28 and TRBJ1-3, the complete variable domain reads DVKVTQSSRYLVKRTGEKVFLECVQDMDHENMFWYRQDPGLGLRLIYFSYDVKMKEKGDIPEGYSVSREKKERFSLILESASTNQTSMYLCASSTPVSGNTIYFGEGSWLTVV.

The chain carries TRBV14 and TRBJ2-1, with 8 bases fitting TRBD1. The CDR3 covers 17 residues. V gave up 4 bases and J gave up 7 bases; unmatched junction bases: 15. CDR1 is SGHDN, CDR2 FVKESK, per germline. Here the CDR3 reads CASSREASRGRRNEQFF. In DNA form, the CDR3 reads TGTGCCAGCAGCCGAGAAGCGTCCAGGGGGCGCCGGAATGAGCAGTTCTTC.

Many counts were recorded for this clonotype. V and J are TRBV11-2 and TRBJ2-7; 7 bases agree with TRBD2. The V gene end was trimmed by 5 bases and the J gene end by 3 bases; junction bases not matched to a gene: 7. Germline lookup yields CDR1 SGHAT and CDR2 FQNNGV. This CDR3 is built from 14 residues. In nucleotides, the CDR3 is TGTGCCAGCAGCATAAGCAGCGGGATCTACGAGCAGTACTTC. It encodes CASSISSGIYEQYF.

The sample holds many counts of this clonotype. The chain recombines TRBV27 with TRBJ2-7, with 7 bases identical to TRBD2. This CDR3 is 14 amino acids long. V was clipped by 5 bases and J by 0 bases; unmatched bases: 4. Germline assignment: CDR1 MNHEY and CDR2 SMNVEV (reference sequence). The CDR3 DNA reads as TGTGCCAGCAGTCAAGCGGGGACCTCCTACGAGCAGTACTTC. Its translation: CASSQAGTSYEQYF.